Shown below are 19 T cell receptor beta chains from a single sample sequenced in a study of T cell responses to AZD1222 COVID-19 vaccine. Assay: immunoSEQ multiplex PCR; the TCRdb copy retains only in-frame clones and omits some. This table has some 100,000 clones, around nine tenths appearing once. The material was peripheral blood, obtained on day 0 of AZD1222 vaccination. Every receptor here comes from an adult in good health.

This clone was recorded once. The V call is TRBV7-9, the J call TRBJ2-5; D is perhaps TRBD2 (6 bases). CDR3 length equals 15 residues. V lost 5 bases and J 5 bases, leaving 18 bases between the germline ends. Germline V gives CDR1 SEHNR, CDR2 FQNEAQ (reference sequence). In nucleotides, the CDR3 is TGTGCCAGCAGCCCAGTAAGGCGGGGTACGGAGACCCAGTACTTC. Translating it yields CASSPVRRGTETQYF.

V and J are TRBV5-6 and TRBJ1-6; TRBD1 matches at 8 bases. The CDR3 loop spans 16 amino acids. V trimming: 3 bases; J trimming: 6 bases; junction bases outside the gene matches: 8. Looked up from germline, CDR1 is SGHDT and CDR2 is YYEEEE. The CDR3 nucleotides are TGTGCCAGCAGCTCATACAGGACAGGGAGTAATTCACCCCTCCACTTT. It yields the protein CASSSYRTGSNSPLHF.

This clone was observed a few times. The genes are TRBV6-2 or TRBV6-3 and TRBJ2-2; unclear D gene. The CDR3 is 14 amino acids. V was shortened by 6 bases and J by 4 bases, with 12 bases between the two germline ends. CDR1 MNHEY and CDR2 SVGEGT come from the germline V gene. The CDR3 spells CASSYTLITGELFF. The CDR3 DNA reads as TGTGCCAGCAGCTATACTCTAATCACCGGGGAGCTGTTTTTT.

V is TRBV19 and J is TRBJ1-2, with D tentatively TRBD1 (6 bases). The CDR3 length is 14 residues. V gave up 5 bases and J gave up 6 bases, with 16 bases separating them. From germline, CDR1 is LNHDA and CDR2 SQIVND (reference sequence). The CDR3 nucleotides read TGTGCCAGTAGTGCACAACAGGGAGTCGATGGCTACACCTTC. This sequence encodes CASSAQQGVDGYTF.

This clone has just a few counts. The chain couples TRBV28 to TRBJ2-3, with 10 positions matching TRBD1. The CDR3 contains 15 residues. Germline CDR1 and CDR2: MDHEN and SYDVKM. With 3 bases clipped from V and 5 bases from J, the junction kept 5 bases outside the gene matches. The DNA of the CDR3 is TGTGCCAGCAGTTTGATCGGACAGGGGGGAGATACGCAGTATTTT. Translating gives CASSLIGQGGDTQYF.

This chain uses TRBV5-8 with TRBJ2-1; 7 bases agree with TRBD1. The CDR3 covers 15 residues. CDR1 SGHTS and CDR2 YDEGEE come from the germline V gene. After removal of 3 bases from V and 3 bases from J, the junction contained 6 bases not matched to a gene. The CDR3 region has the DNA TGTGCCAGCAGCTGGGACAGAGCTGGCTACAATGAGCAGTTCTTC. Amino acids: CASSWDRAGYNEQFF.

Within the sample, this clone is medium-sized. This sequence joins TRBV27 and TRBJ2-6; D gene ambiguous. This CDR3 comprises 17 residues. V lost 6 bases and J 0 bases, leaving 15 bases between the germline ends. Germline V CDR1 and CDR2: MNHEY, SMNVEV (reference sequence). CDR3 nucleotide sequence: TGTGCCAGCAGCCAGCTCAAAAAAGTCTCTGGGGCCAACGTCCTGACTTTC. Translated: CASSQLKKVSGANVLTF.

V and J are TRBV28 and TRBJ1-4; possible D gene TRBD1, 6 bases. The V end was cut by 5 bases, the J end by 5 bases, with 15 bases between. Germline-derived CDR1 and CDR2 are MDHEN and SYDVKM. There are 15 residues in the CDR3. CDR3 sequence: CASSPPRGSNEKLFF. The CDR3 DNA is TGTGCCAGCAGTCCGCCCAGGGGATCGAATGAAAAACTGTTTTTT.

This clone was observed many times. The J gene is TRBJ1-2, the V gene TRBV4-1, with D possibly TRBD1 on 6 matching bases. The germline CDR1 and CDR2 sequences are MGHRA and YSYEKL. V dropped 0 bases and J dropped 5 bases, with 19 bases sitting between them. The CDR3 sequence is 17 residues long. CDR3 sequence reads: CASSQEVWDTVGYGYTF. CDR3 nucleotide sequence: TGCGCCAGCAGCCAAGAAGTATGGGACACCGTAGGGTATGGCTACACCTTC.

In this sample, this clone turned up a few times. The chain recombines TRBV5-1 with TRBJ2-7; 12 bases are a match to TRBD1. The CDR3 spans 14 residues. With V trimmed by 4 bases and J by 5 bases, 4 bases remained unmatched. In germline, CDR1 is SGHRS, CDR2 YFSETQ. The CDR3 reads CASSIGTGGDEQYF. The DNA of the CDR3 is TGCGCCAGCAGCATTGGGACAGGGGGCGACGAGCAGTACTTC.

CDR3 region: CASSLGAAYEQYF. In nucleotides, the CDR3 is TGTGCCAGCAGCTTGGGGGCGGCCTACGAGCAGTACTTC. The chain recombines TRBV5-4 with TRBJ2-7; D unresolved. CDR1 and CDR2 from the germline V gene are SGHNT and YYREEE (reference sequence). CDR3 length: 13 residues. V was trimmed by 0 bases and J by 2 bases, leaving 6 bases between them.

V and J are TRBV18 and TRBJ2-7; 7 positions match TRBD1. The CDR3 extends over 17 amino acids. V trimming: 3 bases; J trimming: 2 bases; junction bases outside the gene matches: 13. Per the germline V gene, CDR1 is KGHSH and CDR2 is LQKENI. The CDR3 loop reads CASSPPPFGTEPYEQYF. CDR3 bases: TGTGCCAGCTCACCCCCGCCTTTCGGGACAGAACCCTACGAGCAGTACTTC.

This clone was recorded only once. This chain links TRBV25-1 with TRBJ2-7; D unclear. CDR3 length equals 13 residues. The V gene's germline CDR1 is MGHDK and CDR2 SYGVNS. Trimming took 4 bases from V and 0 from J, leaving 7 bases between them. The CDR3 is CASSVFGSYEQYF. CDR3 nucleotide sequence: TGTGCCAGCAGTGTTTTCGGCTCCTACGAGCAGTACTTC.

V usage is TRBV3-1 (or the pseudogene TRBV3-2) and J usage is TRBJ2-1; TRBD1 might be the D (6 bases). Trimming removed 4 bases at V and 7 bases at J, with 14 bases between. The CDR3 is made up of 14 amino acids. CDR1 LGHDT and CDR2 YNNKEL come from the germline V gene (reference sequence). DNA for the CDR3: TGTGCCAGCAGCCCGGGACACTTAGAGAATGAGCAGTTCTTC. It encodes CASSPGHLENEQFF.

The chain links TRBV2 to TRBJ1-4; D gene unclear. The CDR3 covers 14 residues. V dropped 7 bases and J dropped 5 bases, with 14 bases sitting between them. Germline V gene sequence: CDR1 SNHLY, CDR2 FYNNEI. CDR3 region: CASTREAVNEKLFF. The CDR3 DNA sequence: TGTGCCAGCACCCGTGAGGCAGTGAATGAAAAACTGTTTTTT.

V usage is TRBV29-1 and J usage is TRBJ2-3, with D uncertain. This CDR3 is 10 amino acids long. Trimming removed 8 bases at V and 6 bases at J, with 9 bases between. Germline-derived CDR1 and CDR2 are SQVTM and ANQGSEA. The CDR3 DNA reads TGCAGCCACTCCACCGATACGCAGTATTTT. This codes for CSHSTDTQYF.

Ten or more counts support this clone. The rearrangement links TRBV18 to TRBJ2-5, with a tentative D call TRBD2 (5 bases). The CDR3 spans 12 residues. Germline loops: CDR1 KGHSH, CDR2 LQKENI. V was trimmed by 5 bases and J by 11 bases, leaving 15 bases between them. CDR3 sequence (DNA): TGTGCCAGCTCATTTAACGAGGACTCTCAGTACTTC. Encoded protein: CASSFNEDSQYF.

The genes are TRBV6-5 and TRBJ1-5; 8 bases are a match to TRBD1. The germline CDR1 and CDR2 sequences are MNHEY and SVGAGI. The CDR3 contains 13 residues. The trim removed 5 bases at V and 11 bases at J, leaving 8 bases unmatched. CDR3 in amino acids: CASSPGQGGSQHF. In DNA form, the CDR3 reads TGTGCCAGCAGTCCCGGACAGGGCGGGTCCCAGCATTTT.

The chain carries TRBV5-4 and TRBJ1-4; perhaps TRBD1 as D (5 bases). The CDR3 is 14 amino acids. V was pared by 4 bases and J by 11 bases, with 18 bases between. Germline CDR1 and CDR2: SGHNT and YYREEE (reference sequence). CDR3 amino acids: CASSIPGPGSKLFF. The CDR3 region has the DNA TGTGCCAGCAGCATACCGGGACCAGGATCGAAACTGTTTTTT.